This T cell receptor beta chain was sequenced in a study of blood T cell repertoires in COVID-19. Study overall: Collection of acute and convalescent COVID-19 samples took place in the United States, Italy and Spain. T cells, B-cell-depleted T cells, or PBMCs supplied cDNA or gDNA.

Original processing methods: How many nucleated cells were present was estimated from reference gene primer amplification. Sequenced by immunoSEQ multiplex PCR; TCRdb stores in-frame clones only, minus some. That table furnishes V, J and clone size, whereas the DNA furnished D and trimming. The table lists some 93,000 clones, around 80% of them singletons. The germline CDR1 and CDR2 sequences are MNHEY and SVGAGI. The CDR3 loop spans 12 amino acids. This receptor was obtained from a man in his 70s with acute or convalescent COVID-19. The chain has TRBV6-5 and TRBJ1-6; D is unclear. Sequencing used peripheral blood. Here the CDR3 reads CATRPYNSPLHF. DNA for the CDR3: TGTGCAACTAGACCCTATAATTCACCCCTCCACTTT.